This TCR beta chain was observed in a study of blood T cell repertoires in COVID-19. Study-wide background: PBMCs, B-cell-depleted T cells, or T cells provided the cDNA or gDNA that made up the material.

TCRdb keeps only in-frame clones here, not all; method: immunoSEQ multiplex PCR. This sample has 250,000 or so clones, with 80% to 95% found just once. The germline CDR1 and CDR2 sequences are MNHNS and SASEGT. V shed 2 bases, J shed 6 bases, and the junction held 8 bases outside the gene matches. The CDR3 spans 16 residues. Sequencing was performed on peripheral blood. V gene TRBV6-1 combines with J gene TRBJ1-4; 8 bases match TRBD1. The sequence was obtained from a man aged 25-45 years with COVID-19, enrolled during active disease. CDR3 coding DNA: TGTGCCAGCAGTGAATATGACAGGGGTGTGGATGAAAAACTGTTTTTT. Translating gives CASSEYDRGVDEKLFF.